This T cell receptor (beta chain) was sequenced during a study of cytomegalovirus exposure and HLA in healthy donors (dated by TCRdb to about 2017). With respect to the entire study: According to an earlier analysis of around 600 of the donors, some 170 million T cells yielded some 110 million unique TCR beta sequences and approximately 280 Gb of sequence data. Donor age, sex, ethnicity and CMV serostatus were compiled alongside the repertoire data. The aim of the study was to test whether cataloging public T cell receptors could identify signatures of past pathogen exposure. Every repertoire in the discovery cohort had been generated on one and the same sequencing platform. A later analysis re-examined previously published TCR beta repertoires from more than 600 donors and added high-resolution HLA genotyping to investigate patterns of TCR occurrence. To decide whether each TCR beta V gene segment behaved as functional or pseudogenic, an earlier analysis of approximately 620 of the donors relied on high-throughput TCR beta sequencing. HLA typing covered class I and class II loci at four-digit resolution. The genetic ancestry cluster associated with self-reported Caucasian donors included 81% of the 398 genotyped donors. Typing coverage differed by locus: A, B, C, DRB1 and DQB1 were typed in about 629-640 donors, DQA1 in around 500, DPA1 in roughly 590, and DPB1 in 450 to 490. In addition to the first cohort of around 670 subjects, a separate validation cohort of approximately 110 different subjects was used. Roughly 5 DR-DQ haplotypes were handled as single units for association and clustering because linkage in the cohort was strong. Rather than using new phenotypic data, the later analysis identified candidate immune exposures from TCR beta sequences and from how often those sequences occurred across donors. Among about 400 genotyped donors of the cohort, an average of approximately 240,000 unique TCR beta nucleotide sequences was sequenced per donor, of which about 19% were non-productive. Roughly 300 gigabases of sequencing data and around 85 million unique TCR sequences made up an early release that covered roughly 670 HLA-typed donors. To predict cytomegalovirus infection status, the study brought together high-throughput TCR immunosequencing, statistical association of individual TCRs with disease status, and machine learning. A later genetic analysis took genome-wide SNP genotypes for about 55% of the 666 donors and used that subset as a discovery cohort. Using immunosequencing, the study profiled T cell repertoires from about 620 subjects and related those repertoires to cytomegalovirus serostatus.

Study-wide findings and limitations: In an earlier analysis of approximately 590 of the donors, most TCR beta V segments appeared in productive rearrangements about 87% or about 30% of the time, broadly matching IMGT annotations. The classifier was reported to diagnose cytomegalovirus status with high specificity and sensitivity in both the original and validation cohorts. Roughly uniform sequencing depth across donors was assumed in presence/absence analyses, although this assumption may not hold. While some public TCRs were present in many individuals, most TCR sequences turned up only very rarely across donors. A cluster of highly shared sequence variants was judged likely to represent a technical artifact of the sequencing pipeline. CMV serostatus was the only immune exposure information available for the cohort. A later genetic analysis reported fewer N-insertions in productive TCRs among donors in an Asian-associated ancestry cluster than the roughly 690-donor mean. According to a later analysis, most CMV-associated TCR beta chains appeared to be HLA-restricted, and the HLA associations seemed to be driven largely by CMV exposure. A few of the identified cytomegalovirus-associated TCR beta chains were confirmed in vitro to be specific for cytomegalovirus antigens. When HLA alleles, especially DR and DQ, strongly co-occurred, attributing TCR associations to individual alleles was difficult. Only TCR beta chains were sequenced in this cohort, and the absence of alpha or paired-chain data limited detectable features. Because HLA typing was missing for some donors at each locus, association tests included only the typed subset. Because counts were too low, more than 15 rarely observed V segments, including chromosome 9 orphons, were excluded from the earlier analysis of around 590 of the donors. In the study, around 160 TCR beta chains were listed as associated with cytomegalovirus. It was suggested by the authors that the approach could potentially be generalized to other disease states and immunological phenotypes. In a later analysis, several top co-occurrence clusters were reported to appear linked to parvovirus B19, influenza, CMV and Epstein-Barr virus. A later analysis associated some 17,000 TCR beta sequences with specific HLA alleles at a false discovery rate of 0.05. A further reported finding was that TCR beta sequences accurately predicted the HLA-A and HLA-B alleles for most subjects in the first cohort. The 87-base-pair reads could not distinguish some IMGT-functional V segments, including TRBV6-2 and TRBV6-3, so those segments were excluded. Correlated functional status among segregating V segments might be attributable to linkage disequilibrium, but an unknown experimental factor could not be ruled out. In a later analysis, HLA-associated TCR beta chains showed more clonal expansion and lower generation probabilities than non-associated chains that were equally common. According to a later analysis, TCR association rates differed among HLA loci, with DRB1 alleles showing the most associated TCRs and HLA-C alleles showing the fewest. V-gene and J-gene trimming of TCR beta chains was associated with a missense DCLRE1C variant in a later genetic analysis, and the association was replicated in an independent cohort.

The CDR3 goes from the cysteine to the phenylalanine over 17 residues. This entry keeps only the CDR3 DNA: 51 bases, framed from base 1. The germline V gene (reference sequence) provides CDR1 LNHDA and CDR2 SQIVND. V is pruned by 4 bases and J by 4 bases, leaving 8 bases of the junction without a gene match. Libraries were constructed by the immunoSEQ multiplex PCR assay. The multiplex PCR relied on a mix of 60 forward primers for TCR Vbeta segments and 13 reverse primers for TCR Jbeta segments. The CDR3 region of rearranged TCR beta genes was amplified from genomic DNA by a multiplex PCR assay. On the Illumina HiSeq System, the amplified TCR beta libraries were sequenced as 87-base-pair reads. The source study handled its data this way. In a later analysis, tens of millions of unique TCR beta chains were counted across the 500 to 850 repertoires, and approximately 11 million of these chains were shared by at least two donors. Raw reads were error-corrected and collapsed into unique sequences by a nearest-neighbor algorithm in which closely related sequences were merged to remove PCR and sequencing errors. CDR3 sequences were aligned to IMGT reference sequences to assign V, D and J gene segments. For a sequence to be retained, a match of at least six nucleotides to both a V gene segment and a J gene segment was required. Rearrangements were classified as productive when the CDR3 lacked stop codons and remained in frame with V and J, and all other rearrangements were classified as non-productive. CDR3 was defined according to IMGT convention as the region running from the second conserved V-encoded cysteine to the conserved J-encoded phenylalanine. The earlier analysis of 500 to 650 of the donors excluded any sequence lacking an unambiguous match to a single V gene segment. An earlier analysis of fewer than 750 of the donors classified V segments as functional when productive rearrangements were above 56.7% and as segregating when the standard deviation between donors was above 5%. To diagnose cytomegalovirus status from the catalog of TCR beta chain sequences, a statistical classification framework was built. In a later analysis, V and J genes were assigned by comparing TCR nucleotide sequences against IMGT/GENE-DB human TR gene sequences. Using the TCRdist pipeline, a later analysis assigned CDR3 sequences along with most-parsimonious VDJ recombination scenarios. A later analysis defined each TCR beta chain by its CDR3 amino acid sequence plus V-gene family, and excluded reads lacking a unique V-gene family. As a way to deal with suspected cross-contamination and a sequencing artifact, a later analysis dropped roughly 620 nucleotide sequences that were highly shared and had low generation probability. In a later analysis, a clonal expansion index was calculated for each public chain from normalized within-repertoire ranks of inferred template counts. Generation probabilities in a later analysis came from a VDJ recombination model fitted to out-of-frame rearrangements, and those results were checked against IGoR. In a later analysis, hypergeometric tests were used to score TCR-TCR, TCR-HLA and TCR-CMV co-occurrence, with a repertoire-size bias correction applied to TCR pairs. In a later analysis, false discovery rates were estimated by permuting HLA or CMV assignments 20 times. A later analysis grouped co-occurring TCRs with DBSCAN, adding TCRdist sequence similarity when clustering within HLA-allele-positive subsets. For co-occurrence clustering, repertoires with fewer than 30,000 or more than 120,000 public chains were excluded, along with four or five repertoires with anomalous nucleotide sharing. This is the immuneACCESS table as TCRdb keeps it, with only in-frame sequences that have V and J called. A part of the clones is gone; compared with another copy, unresolved V genes explain less than half, and the rest is unexplained. Clonal size and the V and J genes are those of that table, whereas D and trimming came from the DNA. The sample table holds 150,000 to 250,000 clones. Of the sample, 0.7% to 0.8% falls within the top ten clones.

The cohort was made up of several hundred healthy bone marrow donors. All cohort members were sampled while nominally healthy, although unrecorded immune exposures were likely present. The donor was CMV seronegative and was included in the group of under 450 seronegative cohort members. Every donor gave a peripheral blood sample, and the peripheral blood mononuclear cells from that sample were used for TCR beta sequencing. Genomic DNA extraction from the blood cell samples was performed with the Qiagen DNeasy Blood Extraction Kit. Turning to this clone: The antigen it binds to is not known.

The sequenced material came from PBMCs. This clonotype originated in a boy between 10 and 17 years old in good health and CMV-seronegative. Rearrangement joined TRBV19 to TRBJ2-6, with TRBD1 matching 9 junction bases. The CDR3 amino acid sequence is: CASSNRDRVRGANVLTF. Here is the DNA: TGTGCCAGTAGTAACCGGGACAGGGTGAGGGGGGCCAACGTCCTGACTTTC.